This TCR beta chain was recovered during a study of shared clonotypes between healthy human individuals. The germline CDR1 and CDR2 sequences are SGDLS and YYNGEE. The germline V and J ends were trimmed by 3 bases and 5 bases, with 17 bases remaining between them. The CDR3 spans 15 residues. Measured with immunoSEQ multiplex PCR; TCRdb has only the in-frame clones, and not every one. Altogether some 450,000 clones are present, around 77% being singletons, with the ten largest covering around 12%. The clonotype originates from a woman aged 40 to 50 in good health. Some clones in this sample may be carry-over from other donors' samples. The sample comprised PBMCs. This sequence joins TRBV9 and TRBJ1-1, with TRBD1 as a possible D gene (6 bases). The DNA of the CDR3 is TGTGCCAGCAGCGCTCTCATGGGAGGGGGGACTGAAGCTTTCTTT. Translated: CASSALMGGGTEAFF.